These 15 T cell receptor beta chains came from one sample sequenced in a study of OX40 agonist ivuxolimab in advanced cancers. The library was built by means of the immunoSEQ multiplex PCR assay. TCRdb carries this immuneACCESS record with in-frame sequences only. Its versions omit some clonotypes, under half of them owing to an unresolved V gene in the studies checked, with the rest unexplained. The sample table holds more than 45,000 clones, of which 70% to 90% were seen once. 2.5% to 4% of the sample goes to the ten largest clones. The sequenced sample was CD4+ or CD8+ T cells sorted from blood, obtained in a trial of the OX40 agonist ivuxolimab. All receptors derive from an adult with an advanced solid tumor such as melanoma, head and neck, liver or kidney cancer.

The CDR3 bases are TGTGCCAGTACCCGACAGGGGAGTAATGAAAAACTGTTTTTT. Translation gives CASTRQGSNEKLFF. V gene TRBV19 combines with J gene TRBJ1-4, with TRBD1 identical over 8 bases. The germline CDR1 and CDR2 sequences are LNHDA and SQIVND (reference sequence). The V gene end was trimmed by 7 bases and the J gene end by 4 bases; junction bases not matched to a gene: 5. The CDR3 sequence is 14 residues long.

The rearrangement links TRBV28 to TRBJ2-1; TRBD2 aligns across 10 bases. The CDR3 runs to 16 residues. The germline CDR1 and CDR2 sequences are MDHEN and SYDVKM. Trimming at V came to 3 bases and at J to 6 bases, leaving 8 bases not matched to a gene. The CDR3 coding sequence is TGTGCCAGCAGTTTGCCCATGAGCGGGGGGGGCAATGAGCAGTTCTTC. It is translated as CASSLPMSGGGNEQFF.

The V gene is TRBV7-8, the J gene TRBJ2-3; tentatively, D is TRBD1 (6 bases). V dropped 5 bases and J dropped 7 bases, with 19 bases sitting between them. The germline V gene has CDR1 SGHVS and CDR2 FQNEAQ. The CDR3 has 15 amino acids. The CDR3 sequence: CASSPVRIGGNTQYF. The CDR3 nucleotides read TGTGCCAGCAGCCCCGTCAGGATAGGGGGAAATACGCAGTATTTT.

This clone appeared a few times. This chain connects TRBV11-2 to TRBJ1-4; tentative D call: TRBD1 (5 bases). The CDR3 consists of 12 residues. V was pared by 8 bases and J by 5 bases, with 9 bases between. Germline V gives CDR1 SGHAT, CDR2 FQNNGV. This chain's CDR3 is CASGGPNEKLFF. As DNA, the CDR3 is TGTGCCAGCGGGGGACCCAATGAAAAACTGTTTTTT. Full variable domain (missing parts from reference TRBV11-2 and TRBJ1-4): EAGVAQSPRYKIIEKRQSVAFWCNPISGHATLYWYQQILGQGPKLLIQFQNNGVVDDSQLPKDRFSAERLKGVDSTLKIQPAKLEDSAVYLCASGGPNEKLFFGSGTQLSVL.

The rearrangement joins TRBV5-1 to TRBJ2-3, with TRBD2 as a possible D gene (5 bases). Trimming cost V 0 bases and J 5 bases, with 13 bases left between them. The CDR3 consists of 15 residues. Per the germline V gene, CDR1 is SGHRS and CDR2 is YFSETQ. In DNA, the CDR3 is TGCGCCAGCAGCTTGGTCGGGGAGTCAGGAGATACGCAGTATTTT. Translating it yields CASSLVGESGDTQYF.

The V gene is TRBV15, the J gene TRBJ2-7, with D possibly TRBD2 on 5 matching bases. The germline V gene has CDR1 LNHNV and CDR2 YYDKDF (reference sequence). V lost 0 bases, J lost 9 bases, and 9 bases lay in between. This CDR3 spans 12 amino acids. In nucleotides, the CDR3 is TGTGCCACCAGCAGAGAATGGGGAGTGCAGTACTTC. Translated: CATSREWGVQYF.

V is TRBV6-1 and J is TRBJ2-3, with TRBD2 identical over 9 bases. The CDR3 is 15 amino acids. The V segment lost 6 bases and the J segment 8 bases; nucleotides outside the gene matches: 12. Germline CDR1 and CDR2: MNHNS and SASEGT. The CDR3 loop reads CASRPPSGARGTQYF. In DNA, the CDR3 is TGTGCCAGCAGGCCCCCTAGCGGGGCCCGAGGTACGCAGTATTTT.

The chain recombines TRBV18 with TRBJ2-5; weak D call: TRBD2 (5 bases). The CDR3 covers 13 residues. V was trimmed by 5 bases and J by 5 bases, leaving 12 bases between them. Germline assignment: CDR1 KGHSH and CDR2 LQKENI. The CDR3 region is CASSDGERETQYF. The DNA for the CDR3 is TGTGCCAGCTCAGACGGGGAGAGGGAGACCCAGTACTTC.

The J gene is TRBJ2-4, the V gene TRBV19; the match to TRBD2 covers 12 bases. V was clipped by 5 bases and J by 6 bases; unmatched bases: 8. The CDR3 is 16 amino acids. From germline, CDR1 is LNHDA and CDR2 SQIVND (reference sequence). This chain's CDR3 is CASSLSTSGGLNIQYF. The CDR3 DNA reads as TGTGCCAGTAGTCTCTCTACTAGCGGGGGGTTAAACATTCAGTACTTC.

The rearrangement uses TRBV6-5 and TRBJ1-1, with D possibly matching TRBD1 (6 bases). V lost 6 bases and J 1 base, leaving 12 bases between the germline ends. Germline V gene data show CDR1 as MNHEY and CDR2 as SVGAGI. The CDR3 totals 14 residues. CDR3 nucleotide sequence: TGTGCCAGCAGCCCACAGGGTGGGAACACTGAAGCTTTCTTT. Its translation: CASSPQGGNTEAFF.

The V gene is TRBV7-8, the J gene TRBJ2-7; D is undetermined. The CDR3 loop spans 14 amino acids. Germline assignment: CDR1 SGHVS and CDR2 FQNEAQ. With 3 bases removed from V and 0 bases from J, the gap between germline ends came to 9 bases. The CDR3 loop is CASSFGASSYEQYF. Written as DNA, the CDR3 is TGTGCCAGCAGCTTTGGAGCGAGCTCCTACGAGCAGTACTTC.

The CDR3 sequence: CASSSGPREAFF. The CDR3 nucleotides read TGTGCCAGCAGTTCGGGCCCCCGTGAAGCTTTCTTT. V gene TRBV6-5 combines with J gene TRBJ1-1; unclear D gene. Between the trimmed V and J ends, which lost 4 bases and 7 bases, there was a span of 10 bases. Germline V gives CDR1 MNHEY, CDR2 SVGAGI. The CDR3 has 12 residues.

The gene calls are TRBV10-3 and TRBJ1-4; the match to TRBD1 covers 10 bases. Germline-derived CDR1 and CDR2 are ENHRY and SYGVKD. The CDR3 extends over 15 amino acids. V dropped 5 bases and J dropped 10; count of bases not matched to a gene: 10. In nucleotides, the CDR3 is TGTGCCATCAGTCGATCCGGGACAGGGGAGAGAAAACTGTTTTTT. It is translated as CAISRSGTGERKLFF.

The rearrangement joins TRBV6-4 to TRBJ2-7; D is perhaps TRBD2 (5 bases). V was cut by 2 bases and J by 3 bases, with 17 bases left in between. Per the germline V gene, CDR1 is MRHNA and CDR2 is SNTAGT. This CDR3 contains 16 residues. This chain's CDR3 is CASSDVVGERYYEQYF. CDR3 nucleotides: TGTGCCAGCAGTGACGTGGTCGGGGAGAGGTACTACGAGCAGTACTTC.

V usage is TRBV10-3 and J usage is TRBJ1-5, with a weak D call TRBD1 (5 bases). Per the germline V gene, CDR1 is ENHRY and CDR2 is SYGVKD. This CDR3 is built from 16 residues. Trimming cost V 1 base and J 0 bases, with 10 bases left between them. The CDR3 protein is CAISEWGETSNQPQHF. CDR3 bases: TGTGCCATCAGTGAGTGGGGGGAAACTAGCAATCAGCCCCAGCATTTT.